The clone carrying this T cell receptor beta chain was seen once. Measured with immunoSEQ multiplex PCR; TCRdb has only the in-frame clones, and not every one. Counted here are 100,000 to 150,000 clones, over 75% occurring once; the ten biggest clones make up 2% to 3%. These data originate in a study of control samples from healthy donors and cancer patients. The CDR3 is 12 amino acids. Per germline, CDR1 MNHEY and CDR2 SVGAGI. V lost 5 bases, J lost 7 bases, and 11 bases lay in between. This clonotype originated in a man between 18 and 35 years old in good health. The V gene is TRBV6-5, the J gene TRBJ1-2; D is unresolved. The material sequenced was blood. The chain's CDR3 is CASSTGSSGYTF. As DNA, the CDR3 is TGTGCCAGCAGTACCGGCTCGTCTGGCTACACCTTC.